This T cell receptor (beta chain) appears in the sequencing data of a study of vaccination effects on CD4 cells after COVID-19. For the study at large: Following the second dose by a median of 72 days, the post-vaccine samples were obtained.

The study, taken as a whole, reports: Within healthy vaccinees, only 1 of 255 vaccine-induced clones displayed cross-reactivity with common cold coronaviruses.

This clone occurred a few times. What it recognizes is unknown. The CDR3 runs 15 residues. Germline V CDR1 and CDR2: SGHRS, YFSETQ. The V end was cut by 2 bases, the J end by 0 bases, with 12 bases between. Pools of viral peptides were used by the ViraFEST assay to expand antigen-specific CD4+ T cells ahead of sequencing. Culture proceeded for 10 days, and CD4+ T cells were then isolated. The cohort was immunized with two doses of either the BNT162b2 or mRNA-1273 vaccine. Absence of prior SARS-CoV-2 infection characterized the vaccine recipients, who showed negative nucleocapsid antibodies. Cultures of approximately 2.1 million PBMC per well contained 8 to 10 IU/ml IL-2 plus 10 ug/ml peptides. Sequenced by immunoSEQ multiplex PCR; TCRdb stores in-frame clones only, minus some. Here the sample spans fewer than 25,000 clones, around 70% being singletons.

The source material was CD4+ T cells from PBMCs cultured with HCoV-NL63 spike peptides, sampled after COVID-19 vaccination. This chain connects TRBV5-1 to TRBJ2-7; D uncertain. The origin of this receptor is a human donor who received a COVID-19 vaccine. CDR3 sequence reads: CASSFNAISSYEQYF. In nucleotides, the CDR3 is TGCGCCAGCAGCTTTAACGCTATCAGCTCCTACGAGCAGTACTTC.